This TCR beta chain is drawn from a study of tumour-infiltrating T cells in Burkitt lymphoma. This clone was picked up a small number of times. Data came from immunoSEQ multiplex PCR; TCRdb stores just in-frame clones and leaves some out. The repertoire includes more than 40,000 clones, less than 35% of them detected once, and around 2.9% sits in the top ten. This clonotype was obtained from a human donor with Burkitt lymphoma. What was sequenced was tumor tissue.

DNA for the CDR3: TGCGCCAGCAGCCACTTACAGGGGGCGTATGGCTACACCTTC. Translated, it gives CASSHLQGAYGYTF. This chain joins TRBV4-1 and TRBJ1-2; 9 bases are a match to TRBD1. Trimming removed 3 bases from V and 5 bases from J; junction bases left unmatched: 4. The length of the CDR3 is 14 residues. The germline CDR1 and CDR2 sequences are MGHRA and YSYEKL.